This T cell receptor (beta chain) is drawn from a study of T cells in Graves' hyperthyroidism and ophthalmopathy. Study as a whole: Peripheral blood was acquired at first diagnosis, ahead of any therapy whatsoever.

For Graves' hyperthyroidism to be stable, ophthalmopathy could not progress within 18 months. Patients between 18 and 65 years old had hyperthyroidism, newly diagnosed and lasting under 2 months. For the diagnoses, clinical symptoms, serum thyroxine and TRAb, thyroid ultrasound and orbital computed tomography were used. Ten or more counts support this clonotype. The CDR3 regions of TCR beta were amplified from RNA transcripts. First-round RT-PCR of the TCR CDR3 relied on the HTBI primer set. TCRdb re-called the multiplex PCR reads through MiXCR, storing one row per CDR3 protein. The sample holds around 400,000 distinct CDR3 sequences, 20% to 25% seen once. This CDR3 comprises 16 residues. V gave up 6 bases and J gave up 5 bases, with 22 bases separating them. Germline V gene sequence: CDR1 MDHEN, CDR2 SYDVKM.

The source of this sequence is a man aged 50-60 years with Graves' hyperthyroidism. The sample taken for sequencing was blood. The chain combines TRBV28 with TRBJ2-5, with D perhaps assigned TRBD1 or TRBD2 (5 bases each). DNA for the CDR3: TGTGCCAGCAGGCCATCCAGCACGGGACCCGGGGAGACCCAGTACTTC. Translated, it gives CASRPSSTGPGETQYF. Full variable domain (missing parts from reference TRBV28 and TRBJ2-5): DVKVTQSSRYLVKRTGEKVFLECVQDMDHENMFWYRQDPGLGLRLIYFSYDVKMKEKGDIPEGYSVSREKKERFSLILESASTNQTSMYLCASRPSSTGPGETQYFGPGTRLLVL.